This T cell receptor beta chain is from a study of blood T cell repertoires in COVID-19. Study summary: Sources were T cells, B-cell-depleted T cells, or PBMCs; the material itself was cDNA or gDNA.

The CDR3 consists of 17 residues. V trimming: 1 base; J trimming: 1 base; junction bases outside the gene matches: 8. The germline CDR1 and CDR2 sequences are SGHTA and FQGNSA. The count of this clone is one. In the source study's methods: Amplification from reference gene primers served as the basis for estimated nucleated cell counts. This table comes from immunoSEQ multiplex PCR, and its TCRdb copy is limited to in-frame clones, with some not included. The V and J calls and the clone size are those of that table, but D and trimming were determined from the DNA. The sample holds 80,000 or so clones, roughly 77% seen once.

Sequenced: peripheral blood. This clonotype originated in a man aged 45-60 years with active or convalescent COVID-19. The chain recombines TRBV7-2 with TRBJ1-2; the match to TRBD1 covers 8 bases. CDR3 in amino acids: CASSLVRGQGVNYGYTF. CDR3 DNA: TGTGCCAGCAGCTTAGTAAGAGGACAGGGCGTTAACTATGGCTACACCTTC.